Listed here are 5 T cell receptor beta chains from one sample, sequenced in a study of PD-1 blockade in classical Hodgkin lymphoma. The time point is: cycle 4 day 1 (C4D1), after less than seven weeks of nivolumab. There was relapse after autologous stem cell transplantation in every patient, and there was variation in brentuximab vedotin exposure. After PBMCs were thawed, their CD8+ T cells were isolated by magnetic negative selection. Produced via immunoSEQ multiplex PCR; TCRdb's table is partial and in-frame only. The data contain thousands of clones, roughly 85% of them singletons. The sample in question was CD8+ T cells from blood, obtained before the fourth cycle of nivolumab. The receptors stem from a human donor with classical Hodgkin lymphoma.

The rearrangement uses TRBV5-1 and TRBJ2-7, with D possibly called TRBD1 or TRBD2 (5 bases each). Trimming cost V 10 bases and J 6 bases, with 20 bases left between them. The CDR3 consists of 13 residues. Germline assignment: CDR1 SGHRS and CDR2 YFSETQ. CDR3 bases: TGCGCCGGAAGGGGTCGGGGTATGGGCGAGCAGTACTTC. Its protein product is CAGRGRGMGEQYF.

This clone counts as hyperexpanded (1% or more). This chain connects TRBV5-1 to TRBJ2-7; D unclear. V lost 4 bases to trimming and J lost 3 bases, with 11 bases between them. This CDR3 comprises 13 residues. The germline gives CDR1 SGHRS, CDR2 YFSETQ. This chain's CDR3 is CASSAAGYYEQYF. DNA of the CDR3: TGCGCCAGCAGCGCCGCAGGCTACTACGAGCAGTACTTC.

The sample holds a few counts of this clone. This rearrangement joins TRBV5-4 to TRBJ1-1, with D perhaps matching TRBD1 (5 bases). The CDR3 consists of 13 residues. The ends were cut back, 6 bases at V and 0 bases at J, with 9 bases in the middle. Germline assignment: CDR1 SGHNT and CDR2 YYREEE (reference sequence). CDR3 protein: CASKPGMNTEAFF. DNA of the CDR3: TGTGCCAGCAAACCAGGGATGAACACTGAAGCTTTCTTT.

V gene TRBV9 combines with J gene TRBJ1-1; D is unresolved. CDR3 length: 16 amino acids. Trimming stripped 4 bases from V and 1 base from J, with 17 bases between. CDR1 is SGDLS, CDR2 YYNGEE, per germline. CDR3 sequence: CASSPQVRVTNTEAFF. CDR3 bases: TGTGCCAGCAGCCCCCAGGTGAGGGTCACGAACACTGAAGCTTTCTTT.

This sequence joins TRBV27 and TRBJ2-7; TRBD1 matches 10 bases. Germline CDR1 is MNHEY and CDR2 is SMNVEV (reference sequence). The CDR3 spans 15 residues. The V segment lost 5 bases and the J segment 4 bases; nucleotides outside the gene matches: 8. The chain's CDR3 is CASSPRDRGPYEQYF. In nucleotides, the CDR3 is TGTGCCAGCAGTCCCCGGGACAGGGGACCGTACGAGCAGTACTTC.